This T cell receptor (beta chain) derives from a study of T cells in Graves' hyperthyroidism and ophthalmopathy. A few counts support this clonotype. Participants, patients aged 18 to 65, had newly diagnosed hyperthyroidism with a duration under 2 months. The source material, RNA transcripts, was used to amplify TCR beta CDR3 regions. TCR CDR3 underwent first-round RT-PCR with the HTBI primer set. TCRdb passed the multiplex PCR reads through MiXCR, listing each CDR3 protein once. The sample yields under 400,000 distinct CDR3 sequences, 15% to 20% seen once. CDR1 and CDR2 (germline): SGHAT, FQNNGV. This CDR3 comprises 13 residues. V dropped 3 bases and J dropped 6 bases, with 8 bases sitting between them.

The sequenced sample consisted of blood. The gene calls are TRBV11-2 and TRBJ1-4; no definite D call. This sequence originates from a woman aged 50 to 60 with Graves' hyperthyroidism. The DNA of the CDR3 is TGTGCCAGCAGCTTTGGCGCTGATGAAAAACTGTTTTTT. Protein: CASSFGADEKLFF.